The 15 T cell receptor beta chains reported below all come from one sample, sequenced in a study of cytomegalovirus exposure and HLA in healthy donors. With 60 Vbeta and 13 Jbeta primers, the PCR was carried out. Here immunoSEQ multiplex PCR was the method, and the copy in TCRdb shows in-frame clones only, minus some. The sample has approximately 150,000 clones, 60% to 80% seen once. Sequences were obtained from PBMCs. The receptors derive from a man between 18 and 29 years old in good health and CMV-seropositive.

CDR3 residues: CASSQARDRGSDTQYF. The CDR3 bases are TGTGCCAGCAGCCAAGCCCGGGACAGGGGTTCGGATACGCAGTATTTT. J is TRBJ2-3 and V is TRBV4-2, with 10 bases lining up with TRBD1. V lost 1 base and J lost 6; bases outside the gene matches: 7. Germline-derived CDR1 and CDR2 are LGHNA and YNFKEQ. The CDR3 sequence is 16 residues long.

The V and J genes are TRBV6-5 and TRBJ1-1; 10 nucleotides line up with TRBD1. The V gene end was trimmed by 2 bases and the J gene end by 4 bases; junction bases not matched to a gene: 4. The germline V gene encodes CDR1 MNHEY and CDR2 SVGAGI. The CDR3 consists of 15 residues. DNA for the CDR3: TGTGCCAGCAGTTACGGGAGACAGGGGGCCACTGAAGCTTTCTTT. Translation gives CASSYGRQGATEAFF.

There are a few counts of this clone. V is TRBV30 and J is TRBJ1-1; D unclear. Germline assignment: CDR1 GTSNPN and CDR2 SVGIG (reference sequence). Trimming left V 0 bases short and J 3 bases short, with 17 bases between. The CDR3 contains 16 residues. DNA for the CDR3: TGTGCCTGGAGTGTTAAGACAATGTTGGTGGACACTGAAGCTTTCTTT. Encoded protein: CAWSVKTMLVDTEAFF.

The chain joins TRBV6-5 to TRBJ2-7; 7 bases agree with TRBD1. V lost 5 bases and J lost 3; bases outside the gene matches: 7. CDR1 MNHEY and CDR2 SVGAGI come from the germline V gene. The CDR3 has 14 amino acids. The DNA for the CDR3 is TGTGCCAGCAGTCATCGGGCAGGGGGCTACGAGCAGTACTTC. Its protein product is CASSHRAGGYEQYF.

This chain connects TRBV15 to TRBJ1-3; D is unresolved. The V end was cut by 0 bases, the J end by 0 bases, with 9 bases between. Germline CDR1 and CDR2: LNHNV and YYDKDF (reference sequence). CDR3 length: 16 residues. CDR3 sequence: CATSRDHVSSGNTIYF. CDR3 DNA: TGTGCCACCAGCAGAGATCACGTGAGCTCTGGAAACACCATATATTTT.

V gene TRBV6-1 combines with J gene TRBJ1-1; D is undetermined. Germline CDR1 reads MNHNS; CDR2 reads SASEGT. V lost 6 bases, J lost 7 bases, and 18 bases lay in between. CDR3 size: 14 residues. CDR3: CASSKTGMSGEAFF. The CDR3 DNA reads TGTGCCAGCAGCAAGACGGGAATGAGTGGTGAAGCTTTCTTT.

This clone was found a few times. One end of the junction does not line up with germline, which may come from a read error. The chain recombines TRBV6-6 with TRBJ1-5; D possibly corresponds to TRBD1 (5 bases). CDR1 and CDR2 (germline): MNHNY, SVGAGI (reference sequence). This CDR3 comprises 15 residues. The CDR3: CASSYLQGSNQPQHF. In DNA form, the CDR3 reads TGTGCCAGCAGTTACCTCCAGGGTAGCAATCAACCCCAGCATTTT.

The chain couples TRBV27 to TRBJ1-1, with D unclear. Germline loops: CDR1 MNHEY, CDR2 SMNVEV (reference sequence). Trimming removed 2 bases from V and 1 base from J, with 11 bases in between. The length of the CDR3 is 15 residues. CDR3: CASSLGIGGNTEAFF. CDR3 nucleotide sequence: TGTGCCAGCAGTTTAGGAATTGGAGGGAACACTGAAGCTTTCTTT.

The chain carries TRBV21-1 and TRBJ1-6; no DNA check was done on the table's D call, TRBD1. TRBV21-1 is designated a pseudogene. This CDR3 contains 20 residues. The CDR3 protein is CASSHHVTSDRVVYNSPLHF. CDR3 DNA sequence: TGTGCCAGCAGCCACCATGTAACATCGGACAGGGTTGTATATAATTCACCCCTCCACTTT.

This chain links TRBV18 with TRBJ1-3; no reliable D call. The CDR3 length is 14 residues. In germline, CDR1 is KGHSH, CDR2 LQKENI. V was pared by 3 bases and J by 1 base, with 7 bases between. The CDR3 coding sequence is TGTGCCAGCTCACCGGGCAGGTCTGGAAACACCATATATTTT. This codes for CASSPGRSGNTIYF.

The J gene is TRBJ2-2, the V gene TRBV5-6, with a possible D match to TRBD1 (6 bases). The germline CDR1 and CDR2 sequences are SGHDT and YYEEEE. The CDR3 runs to 16 residues. V lost 4 bases, J lost 4 bases, and 17 bases lay in between. This CDR3 is CASSETGREGTGELFF. CDR3 nucleotides: TGTGCCAGCAGCGAGACAGGCCGAGAGGGCACCGGGGAGCTGTTTTTT.

The chain has TRBV11-1 and TRBJ2-5; 13 positions agree with TRBD2. The germline CDR1 and CDR2 sequences are SGHAT and FQDESV (reference sequence). Trimming removed 5 bases from V and 11 bases from J; junction bases left unmatched: 11. The CDR3 is 15 residues long. The CDR3 loop is CASSQGLAGPYGQYF. The DNA for the CDR3 is TGTGCCAGCAGCCAGGGACTAGCGGGGCCCTACGGGCAGTACTTC.

This clone was observed once. The chain joins TRBV12-5 to TRBJ1-4, with 7 bases matching TRBD1. Germline V gene lookup returns CDR1 LGHNT and CDR2 FRNRAP. The CDR3 is 15 residues long. V trimming: 5 bases; J trimming: 5 bases; junction bases outside the gene matches: 8. CDR3 region: CASGPQTGTNEKLFF. The DNA of the CDR3 is TGTGCTAGTGGTCCCCAGACAGGGACGAATGAAAAACTGTTTTTT.

The sample holds a few counts of this clone. This rearrangement joins TRBV25-1 to TRBJ2-7; 8 bases fit TRBD2. CDR1 is MGHDK, CDR2 SYGVNS, per germline. CDR3 length: 15 amino acids. J was trimmed by 4 bases and V by 0 bases; bases with no gene match: 5. The CDR3 region is CASSEYTSGSYEQYF. The CDR3 DNA sequence: TGTGCCAGCAGTGAATACACTAGCGGATCTTACGAGCAGTACTTC.

The V call is TRBV7-2, the J call TRBJ1-5; 10 bases agree with TRBD1. Trimming at V came to 8 bases and at J to 5 bases, leaving 9 bases not matched to a gene. CDR1 and CDR2 from the germline V gene are SGHTA and FQGNSA. This CDR3 contains 15 residues. CDR3 DNA: TGTGCCAGCGGATCAAGGACAGGGGGGGATCAGCCCCAGCATTTT. This translates into CASGSRTGGDQPQHF.